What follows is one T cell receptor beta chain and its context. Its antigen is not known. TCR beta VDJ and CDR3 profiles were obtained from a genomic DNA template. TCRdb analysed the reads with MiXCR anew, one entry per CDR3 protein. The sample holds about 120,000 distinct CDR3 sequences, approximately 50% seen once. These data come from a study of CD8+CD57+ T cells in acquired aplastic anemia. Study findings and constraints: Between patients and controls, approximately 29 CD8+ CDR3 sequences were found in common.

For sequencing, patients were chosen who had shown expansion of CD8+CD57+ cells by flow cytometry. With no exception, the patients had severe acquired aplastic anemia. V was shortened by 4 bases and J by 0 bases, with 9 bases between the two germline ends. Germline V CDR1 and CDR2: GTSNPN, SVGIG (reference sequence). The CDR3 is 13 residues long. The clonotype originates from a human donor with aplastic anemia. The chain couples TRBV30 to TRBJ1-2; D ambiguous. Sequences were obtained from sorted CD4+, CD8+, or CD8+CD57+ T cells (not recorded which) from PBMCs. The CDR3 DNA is TGTGCCTGGACCTACGACACTAACTATGGCTACACCTTC. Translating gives CAWTYDTNYGYTF. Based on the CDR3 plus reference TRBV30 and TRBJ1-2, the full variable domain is SQTIHQWPATLVQPVGSPLSLECTVEGTSNPNLYWYRQAAGRGLQLLFYSVGIGQISSEVPQNLSASRPQDRQFILSSKKLLLSDSGFYLCAWTYDTNYGYTFGSGTRLTVV.